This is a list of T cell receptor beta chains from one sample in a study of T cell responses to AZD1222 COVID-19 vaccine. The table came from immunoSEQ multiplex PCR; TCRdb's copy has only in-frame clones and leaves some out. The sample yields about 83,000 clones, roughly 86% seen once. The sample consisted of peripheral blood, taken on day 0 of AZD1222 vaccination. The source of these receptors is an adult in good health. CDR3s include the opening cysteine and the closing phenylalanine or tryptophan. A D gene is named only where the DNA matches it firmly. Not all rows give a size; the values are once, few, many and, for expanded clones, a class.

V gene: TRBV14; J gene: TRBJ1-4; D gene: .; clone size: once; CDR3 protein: CASSQAHRLTNEKLFF; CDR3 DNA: TGTGCCAGCAGCCAAGCTCACAGGTTAACTAATGAAAAACTGTTTTTT
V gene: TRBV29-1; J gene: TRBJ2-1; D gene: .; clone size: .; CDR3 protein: CSVDWAQAYNEQFF; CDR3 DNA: TGCAGCGTTGATTGGGCCCAAGCCTACAATGAGCAGTTCTTC
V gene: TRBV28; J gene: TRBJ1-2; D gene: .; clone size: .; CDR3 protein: CASSLPRGGYTF; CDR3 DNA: TGTGCCAGCAGTTTGCCCCGAGGTGGCTACACCTTC
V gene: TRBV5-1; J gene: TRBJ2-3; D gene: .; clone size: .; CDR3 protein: CASSLYYGADTQYF; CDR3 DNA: TGCGCCAGCAGCTTGTACTACGGGGCAGATACGCAGTATTTT
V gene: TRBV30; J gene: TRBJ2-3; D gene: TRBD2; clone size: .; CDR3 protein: CAWSTPSGGTDTQYF; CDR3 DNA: TGTGCCTGGAGTACACCAAGCGGGGGCACAGATACGCAGTATTTT
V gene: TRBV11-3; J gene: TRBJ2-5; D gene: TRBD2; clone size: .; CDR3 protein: CASSLDSGRPETQYF; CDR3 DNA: TGTGCCAGCAGCTTAGATAGCGGGAGACCCGAGACCCAGTACTTC
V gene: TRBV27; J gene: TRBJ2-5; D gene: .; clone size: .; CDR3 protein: CASSQPGLGRETQYF; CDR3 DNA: TGTGCCAGCAGTCAACCGGGACTTGGCAGGGAGACCCAGTACTTC
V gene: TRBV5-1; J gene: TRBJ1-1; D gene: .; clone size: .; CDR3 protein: CASSLATGTRTEAFF; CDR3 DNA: TGCGCCAGCAGCTTGGCGACAGGCACCCGCACTGAAGCTTTCTTT
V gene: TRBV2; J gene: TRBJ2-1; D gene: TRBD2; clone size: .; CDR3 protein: CASSVGGGRNEQFF; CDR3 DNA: TGTGCCAGCAGTGTTGGCGGGGGGAGGAATGAGCAGTTCTTC
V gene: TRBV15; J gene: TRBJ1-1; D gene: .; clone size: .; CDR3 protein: CATSRGGVGANTEAFF; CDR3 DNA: TGTGCCACCAGCAGGGGGGGTGTAGGGGCGAACACTGAAGCTTTCTTT
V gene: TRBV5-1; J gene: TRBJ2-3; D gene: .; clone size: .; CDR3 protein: CASSLDRAADTQYF; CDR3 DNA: TGCGCCAGCAGCTTGGACAGGGCGGCAGATACGCAGTATTTT
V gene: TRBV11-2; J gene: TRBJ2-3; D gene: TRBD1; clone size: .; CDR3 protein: CASSPFGTGPNTQYF; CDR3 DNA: TGTGCCAGCAGCCCCTTTGGGACAGGGCCTAATACGCAGTATTTT
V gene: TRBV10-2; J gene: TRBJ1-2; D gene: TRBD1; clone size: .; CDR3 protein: CASSPGQVYGYTF; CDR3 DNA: TGCGCCAGCAGTCCGGGACAGGTCTATGGCTACACCTTC
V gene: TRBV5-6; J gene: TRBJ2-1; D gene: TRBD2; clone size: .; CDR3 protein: CASSATSGSNEQFF; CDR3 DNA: TGTGCCAGCAGCGCGACTAGCGGGAGCAATGAGCAGTTCTTC
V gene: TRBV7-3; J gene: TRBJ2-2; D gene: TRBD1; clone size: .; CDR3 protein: CASSISRTGGGGELFF; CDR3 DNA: TGTGCCAGCAGTATATCTCGGACAGGGGGAGGAGGGGAGCTGTTTTTT
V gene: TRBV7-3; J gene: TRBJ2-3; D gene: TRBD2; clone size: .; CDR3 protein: CASSPRTSGNTDTQYF; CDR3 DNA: TGTGCCAGCAGCCCTCGGACTAGCGGCAACACAGATACGCAGTATTTT
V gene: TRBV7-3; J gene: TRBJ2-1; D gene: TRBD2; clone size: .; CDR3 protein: CASSLTRPNKASLGREEIYNEQFF; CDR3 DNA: TGTGCCAGCAGCTTAACCCGGCCGAACAAGGCGAGCCTCGGGCGGGAGGAAATCTACAATGAGCAGTTCTTC
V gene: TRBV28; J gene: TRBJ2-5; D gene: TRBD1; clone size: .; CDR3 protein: CAAERQGSETQYF; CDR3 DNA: TGTGCCGCTGAGCGACAGGGTTCCGAGACCCAGTACTTC
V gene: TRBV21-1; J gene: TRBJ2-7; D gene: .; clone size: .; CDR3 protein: CASRQGWAGYEQYF; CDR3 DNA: TGTGCCAGCCGACAAGGGTGGGCCGGCTACGAGCAGTACTTC
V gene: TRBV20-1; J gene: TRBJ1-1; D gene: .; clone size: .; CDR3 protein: CTPSRGTEAFF; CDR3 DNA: TGCACCCCCAGCAGGGGCACTGAAGCTTTCTTT
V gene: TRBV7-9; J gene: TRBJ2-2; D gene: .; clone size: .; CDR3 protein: CASSDQGPPNTGELFF; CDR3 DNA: TGTGCCAGCAGCGATCAGGGTCCCCCGAACACCGGGGAGCTGTTTTTT
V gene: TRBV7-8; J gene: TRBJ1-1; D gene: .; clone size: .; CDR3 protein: CASSLGNGGHTEAFF; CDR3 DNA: TGTGCCAGCAGCTTAGGTAATGGGGGTCACACTGAAGCTTTCTTT
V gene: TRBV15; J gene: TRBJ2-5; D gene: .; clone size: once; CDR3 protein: CATSRGAGTETQYF; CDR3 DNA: TGTGCCACCAGCAGAGGAGCAGGGACAGAGACCCAGTACTTC
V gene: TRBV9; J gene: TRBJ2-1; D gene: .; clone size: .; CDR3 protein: CASSATDEQFF; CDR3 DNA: TGTGCCAGCAGCGCCACGGACGAGCAGTTCTTC
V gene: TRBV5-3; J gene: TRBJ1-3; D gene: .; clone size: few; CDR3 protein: CASRGQRGLGNTIYF; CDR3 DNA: TGTGCCAGCAGAGGGCAACGCGGACTCGGAAACACCATATATTTT
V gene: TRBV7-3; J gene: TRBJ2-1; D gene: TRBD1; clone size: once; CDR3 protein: CASSSVHDRASGQFF; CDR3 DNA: TGTGCCAGCAGCTCCGTTCACGACAGGGCGTCGGGGCAGTTCTTC
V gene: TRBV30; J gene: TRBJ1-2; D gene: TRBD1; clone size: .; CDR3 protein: CAWSIRGQGERGYGYTF; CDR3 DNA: TGTGCCTGGAGTATTAGGGGGCAGGGGGAACGTGGATATGGCTACACCTTC
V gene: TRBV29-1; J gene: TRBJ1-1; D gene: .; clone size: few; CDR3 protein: CSVEHSPYSYTEAFF; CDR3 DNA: TGCAGCGTTGAACACAGCCCCTACTCCTACACTGAAGCTTTCTTT
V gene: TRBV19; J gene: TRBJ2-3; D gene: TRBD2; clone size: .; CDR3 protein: CASSILAGDLGTDTQYF; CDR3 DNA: TGTGCCAGTAGTATCCTAGCGGGGGACCTTGGTACAGATACGCAGTATTTT
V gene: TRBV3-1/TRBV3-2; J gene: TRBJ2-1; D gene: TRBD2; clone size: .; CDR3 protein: CASSQGRVAGGFEQFF; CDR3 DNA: TGTGCCAGCAGCCAAGGTAGGGTAGCGGGAGGGTTTGAGCAGTTCTTC
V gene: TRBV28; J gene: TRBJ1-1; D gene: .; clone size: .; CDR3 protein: CASRMTGLNTEAFF; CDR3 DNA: TGTGCCAGCAGAATGACAGGATTAAACACTGAAGCTTTCTTT
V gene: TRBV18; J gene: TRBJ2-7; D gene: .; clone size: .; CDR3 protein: CASSSSAGAYEQYF; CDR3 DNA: TGTGCCAGCTCGTCCTCCGCGGGCGCCTACGAGCAGTACTTC
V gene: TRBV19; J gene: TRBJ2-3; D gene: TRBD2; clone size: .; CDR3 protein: CASSIRGPGRGIYTDTQYF; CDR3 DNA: TGTGCCAGTAGTATAAGGGGTCCCGGGCGGGGGATCTACACAGATACGCAGTATTTT
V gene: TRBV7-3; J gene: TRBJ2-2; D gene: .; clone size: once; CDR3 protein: CASSLYAGELFF; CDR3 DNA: TGTGCCAGCAGCTTATATGCCGGGGAGCTGTTTTTT
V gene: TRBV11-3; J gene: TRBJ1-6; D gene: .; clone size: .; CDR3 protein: CASSLDQDSPLHF; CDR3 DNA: TGTGCCAGCAGCTTAGATCAAGATTCACCCCTCCACTTT
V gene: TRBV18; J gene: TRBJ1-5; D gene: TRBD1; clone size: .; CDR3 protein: CASASEAGGTGNHQPQHF; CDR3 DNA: TGTGCCAGCGCGTCCGAAGCGGGCGGGACAGGGAACCATCAGCCCCAGCATTTT
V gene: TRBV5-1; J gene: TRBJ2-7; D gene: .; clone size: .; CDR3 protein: CASSLVGLSYEQYF; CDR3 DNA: TGCGCCAGCAGCTTGGTTGGGCTAAGCTACGAGCAGTACTTC
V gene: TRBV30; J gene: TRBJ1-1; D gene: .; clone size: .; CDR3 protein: CAWSVGRQAFF; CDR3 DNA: TGTGCCTGGAGTGTCGGACGACAAGCTTTCTTT
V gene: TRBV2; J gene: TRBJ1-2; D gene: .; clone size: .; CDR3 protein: CASSEANSRQHYF; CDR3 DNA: TGTGCCAGCAGTGAAGCGAATTCGAGACAACATTATTTC
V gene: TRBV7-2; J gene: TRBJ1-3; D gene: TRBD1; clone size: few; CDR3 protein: CASSTGTGGNTIYF; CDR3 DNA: TGTGCCAGCAGCACTGGGACAGGGGGAAACACCATATATTTT
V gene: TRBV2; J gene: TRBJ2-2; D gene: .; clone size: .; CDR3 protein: CASNMNTGELFF; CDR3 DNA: TGTGCCAGCAACATGAACACCGGGGAGCTGTTTTTT
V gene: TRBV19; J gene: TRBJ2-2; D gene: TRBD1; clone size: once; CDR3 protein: CASIPQGMNTGELFF; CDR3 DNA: TGTGCCAGTATCCCACAGGGGATGAACACCGGGGAGCTGTTTTTT
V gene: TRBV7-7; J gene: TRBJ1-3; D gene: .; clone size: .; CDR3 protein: CASSSRDISGNTIYF; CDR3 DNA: TGTGCTAGCAGCAGCCGGGACATCTCTGGAAACACCATATATTTT
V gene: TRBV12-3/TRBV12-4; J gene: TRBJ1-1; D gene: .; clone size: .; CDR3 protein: CASSLYTEAFF; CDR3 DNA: TGTGCCAGCAGTTTATACACTGAAGCTTTCTTT
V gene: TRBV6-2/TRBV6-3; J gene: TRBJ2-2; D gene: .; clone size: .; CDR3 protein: CASTPGMGKNTGELFF; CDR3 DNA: TGTGCCAGCACCCCCGGTATGGGTAAAAACACCGGGGAGCTGTTTTTT
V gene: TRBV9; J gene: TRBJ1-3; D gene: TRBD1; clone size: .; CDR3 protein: CASSPGQGGYTIYF; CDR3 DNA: TGTGCCAGCAGCCCGGGACAGGGGGGATACACCATATATTTT
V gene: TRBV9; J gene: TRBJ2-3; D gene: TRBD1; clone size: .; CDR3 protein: CASSVDGTGVMVQYF; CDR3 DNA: TGTGCCAGCAGCGTAGATGGGACAGGGGTAATGGTGCAGTATTTT
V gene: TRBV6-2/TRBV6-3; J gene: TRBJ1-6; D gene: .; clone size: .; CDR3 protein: CASSKRHDNSPLHF; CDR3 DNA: TGTGCCAGCAGTAAACGACACGATAATTCACCCCTCCACTTT
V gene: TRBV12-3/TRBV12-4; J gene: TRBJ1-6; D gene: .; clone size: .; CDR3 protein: CASRQGLGSPLHF; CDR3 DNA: TGTGCCAGCAGGCAGGGCTTGGGGTCACCCCTCCACTTT
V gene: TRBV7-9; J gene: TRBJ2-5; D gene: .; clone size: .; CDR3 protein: CASSLLKQTQYF; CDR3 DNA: TGTGCCAGCAGCTTATTGAAGCAGACCCAGTACTTC
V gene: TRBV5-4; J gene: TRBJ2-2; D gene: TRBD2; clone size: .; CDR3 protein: CASGGDTGLNTGELFF; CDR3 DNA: TGTGCCAGCGGGGGGGATACGGGGCTCAACACCGGGGAGCTGTTTTTT
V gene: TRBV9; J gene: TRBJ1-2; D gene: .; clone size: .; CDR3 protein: CASSPGGAARGYTF; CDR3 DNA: TGTGCCAGCAGCCCCGGCGGAGCGGCGCGTGGCTACACCTTC
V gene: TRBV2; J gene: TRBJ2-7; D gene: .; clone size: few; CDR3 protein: CASSQGRRGSISYEQYF; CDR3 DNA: TGTGCCAGCAGTCAAGGACGGCGGGGATCGATCTCCTACGAGCAGTACTTC
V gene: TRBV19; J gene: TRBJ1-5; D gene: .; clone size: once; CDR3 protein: CASSIAPMRRVNQPQHF; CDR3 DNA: TGTGCCAGTAGTATAGCCCCGATGAGGAGGGTCAATCAGCCCCAGCATTTT
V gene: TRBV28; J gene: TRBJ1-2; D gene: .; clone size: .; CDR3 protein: CASSSPVTPRGGDYGYTF; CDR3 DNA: TGTGCCAGCAGTTCCCCGGTGACACCTCGGGGGGGTGACTATGGCTACACCTTC
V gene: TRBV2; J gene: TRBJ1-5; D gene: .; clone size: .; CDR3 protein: CASSEVGGVGQPQHF; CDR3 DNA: TGTGCCAGCAGTGAAGTCGGGGGGGTGGGTCAGCCCCAGCATTTT
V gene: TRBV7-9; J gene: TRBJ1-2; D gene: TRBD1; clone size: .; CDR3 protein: CASSRTGQGARYGYTF; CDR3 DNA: TGTGCCAGCAGCCGTACGGGACAGGGGGCGCGGTATGGCTACACCTTC
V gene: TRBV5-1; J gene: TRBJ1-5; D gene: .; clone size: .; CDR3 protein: CAGARGGRLNQPQHF; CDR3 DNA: TGCGCCGGGGCGCGGGGGGGCCGCCTCAATCAGCCCCAGCATTTT